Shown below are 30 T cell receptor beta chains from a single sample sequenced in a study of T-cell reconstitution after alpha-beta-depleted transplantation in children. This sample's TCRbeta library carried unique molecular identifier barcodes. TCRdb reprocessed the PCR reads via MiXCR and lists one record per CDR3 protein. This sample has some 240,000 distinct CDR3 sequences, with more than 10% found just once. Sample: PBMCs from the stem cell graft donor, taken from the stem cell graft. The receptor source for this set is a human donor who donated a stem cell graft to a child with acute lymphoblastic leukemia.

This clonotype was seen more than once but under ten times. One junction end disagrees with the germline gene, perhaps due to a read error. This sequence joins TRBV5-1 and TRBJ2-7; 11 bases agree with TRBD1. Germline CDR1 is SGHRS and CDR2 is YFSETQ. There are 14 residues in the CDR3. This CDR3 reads CASSLPGQGDHECF. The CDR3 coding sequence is TGCGCCAGCAGCTTACCGGGACAGGGGGATCATGAGTGCTTC.

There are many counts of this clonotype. This CDR3 reads CSVEQRDSYNEQFF. CDR3 DNA sequence: TGCAGCGTTGAACAGCGGGACTCCTACAATGAGCAGTTCTTC. This rearrangement joins TRBV29-1 to TRBJ2-1, with TRBD2 matching 7 bases. The J segment lost 0 bases and the V segment lost 2 bases, leaving 1 base of the junction unmatched. Germline V gene lookup returns CDR1 SQVTM and CDR2 ANQGSEA. The CDR3 consists of 14 residues.

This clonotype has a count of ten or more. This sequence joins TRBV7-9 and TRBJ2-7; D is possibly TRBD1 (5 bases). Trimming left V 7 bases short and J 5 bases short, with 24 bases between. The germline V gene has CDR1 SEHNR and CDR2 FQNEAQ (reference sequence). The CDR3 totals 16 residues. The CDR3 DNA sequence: TGTGCCAGCACCGTCGCCCAAGGGCAGGGTGTACACGAGCAGTACTTC. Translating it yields CASTVAQGQGVHEQYF.

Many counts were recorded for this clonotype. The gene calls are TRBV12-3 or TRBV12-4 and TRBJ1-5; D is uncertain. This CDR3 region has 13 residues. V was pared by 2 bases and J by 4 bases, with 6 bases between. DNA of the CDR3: TGTGCCAGCAGTTTAAAGGCAAATCAGCCCCAGCATTTT. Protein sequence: CASSLKANQPQHF.

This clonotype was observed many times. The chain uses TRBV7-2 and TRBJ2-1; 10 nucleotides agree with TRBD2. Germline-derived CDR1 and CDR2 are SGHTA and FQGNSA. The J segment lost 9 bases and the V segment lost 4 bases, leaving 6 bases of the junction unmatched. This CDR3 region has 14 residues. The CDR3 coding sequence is TGTGCCAGCAGCTGGAGCGGGGGGGCCGGTGAGCAGTTCTTC. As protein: CASSWSGGAGEQFF.

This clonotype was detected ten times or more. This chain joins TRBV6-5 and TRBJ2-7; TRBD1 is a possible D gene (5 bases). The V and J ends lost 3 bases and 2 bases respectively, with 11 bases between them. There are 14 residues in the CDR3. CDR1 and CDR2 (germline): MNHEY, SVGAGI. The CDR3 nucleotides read TGTGCCAGCAGTTATAGGGGCCAAACCTACGAGCAGTACTTC. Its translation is CASSYRGQTYEQYF.

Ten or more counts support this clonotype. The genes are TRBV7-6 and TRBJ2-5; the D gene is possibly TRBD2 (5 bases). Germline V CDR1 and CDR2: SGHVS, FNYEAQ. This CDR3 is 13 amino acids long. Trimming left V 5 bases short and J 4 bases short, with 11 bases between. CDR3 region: CASSRIRGETQYF. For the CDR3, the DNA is TGTGCCAGCAGCAGAATTCGGGGAGAGACCCAGTACTTC.

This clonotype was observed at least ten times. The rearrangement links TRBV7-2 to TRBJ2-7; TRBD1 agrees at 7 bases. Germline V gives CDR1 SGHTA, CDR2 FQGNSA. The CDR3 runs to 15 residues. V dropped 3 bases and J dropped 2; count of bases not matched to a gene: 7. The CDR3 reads CASSLRPGTAYEQYF. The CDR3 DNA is TGTGCCAGCAGCTTGCGACCCGGGACAGCCTACGAGCAGTACTTC.

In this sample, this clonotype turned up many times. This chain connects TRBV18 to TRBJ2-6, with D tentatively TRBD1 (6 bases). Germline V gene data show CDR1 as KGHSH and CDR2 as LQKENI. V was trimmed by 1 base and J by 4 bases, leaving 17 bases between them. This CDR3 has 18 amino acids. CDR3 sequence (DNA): TGTGCCAGCTCACCACTCGCATTGGACAGTCTGGGGGCCAACGTCCTGACTTTC. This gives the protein CASSPLALDSLGANVLTF.

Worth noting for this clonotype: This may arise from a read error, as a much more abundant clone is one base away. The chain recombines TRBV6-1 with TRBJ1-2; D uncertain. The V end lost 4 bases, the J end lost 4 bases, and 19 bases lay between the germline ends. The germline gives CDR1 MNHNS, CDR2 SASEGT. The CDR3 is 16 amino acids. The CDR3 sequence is CASSVSSLDAAYGYTF. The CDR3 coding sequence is TGTGCCAGCAGTGTATCGTCCTTGGACGCAGCCTATGGCTACACCTTC.

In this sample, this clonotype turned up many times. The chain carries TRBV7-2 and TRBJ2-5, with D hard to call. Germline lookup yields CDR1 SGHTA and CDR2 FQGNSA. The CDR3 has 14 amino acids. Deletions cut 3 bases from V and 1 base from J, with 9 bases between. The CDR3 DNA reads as TGTGCCAGCAGCTTCGAGTGGGGCCAAGAGACCCAGTACTTC. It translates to CASSFEWGQETQYF.

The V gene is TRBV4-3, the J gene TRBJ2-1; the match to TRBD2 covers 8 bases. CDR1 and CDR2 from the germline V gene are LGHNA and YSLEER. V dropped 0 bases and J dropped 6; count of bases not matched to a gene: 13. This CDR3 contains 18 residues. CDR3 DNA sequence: TGCGCCAGCAGCCAAGATAGCGTCGGGAGGGGAGCGTTCAATGAGCAGTTCTTC. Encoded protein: CASSQDSVGRGAFNEQFF.

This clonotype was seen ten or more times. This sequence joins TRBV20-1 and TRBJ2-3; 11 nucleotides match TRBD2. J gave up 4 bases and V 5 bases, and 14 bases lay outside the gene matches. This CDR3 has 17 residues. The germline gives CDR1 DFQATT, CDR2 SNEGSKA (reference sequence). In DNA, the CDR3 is TGCAGTGCTGATTCCCGGGGTAGCGGGGGGGCCTCAGATACGCAGTATTTT. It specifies CSADSRGSGGASDTQYF.

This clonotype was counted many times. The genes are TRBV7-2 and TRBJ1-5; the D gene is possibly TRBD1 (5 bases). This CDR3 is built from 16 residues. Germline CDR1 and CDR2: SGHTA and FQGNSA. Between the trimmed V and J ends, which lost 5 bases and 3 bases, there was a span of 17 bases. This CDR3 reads CASSPAGTGYNQPQHF. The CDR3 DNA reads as TGTGCCAGCAGCCCGGCCGGGACGGGATACAATCAGCCCCAGCATTTT.

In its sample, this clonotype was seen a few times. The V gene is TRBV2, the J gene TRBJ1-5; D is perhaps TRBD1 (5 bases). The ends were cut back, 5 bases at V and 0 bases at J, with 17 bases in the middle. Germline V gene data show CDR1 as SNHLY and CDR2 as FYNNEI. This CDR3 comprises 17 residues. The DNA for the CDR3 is TGTGCCAGCAGTTTCTCGACCCGGGGCGGTAGCAATCAGCCCCAGCATTTT. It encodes CASSFSTRGGSNQPQHF.

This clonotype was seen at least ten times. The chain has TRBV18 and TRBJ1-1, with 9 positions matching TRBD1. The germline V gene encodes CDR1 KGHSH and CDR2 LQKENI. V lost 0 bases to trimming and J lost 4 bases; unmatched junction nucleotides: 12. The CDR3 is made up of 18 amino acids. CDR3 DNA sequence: TGTGCCAGCTCACCACCCCAACAGGGGGCTCCGAGGGGCACTGAAGCTTTCTTT. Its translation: CASSPPQQGAPRGTEAFF.

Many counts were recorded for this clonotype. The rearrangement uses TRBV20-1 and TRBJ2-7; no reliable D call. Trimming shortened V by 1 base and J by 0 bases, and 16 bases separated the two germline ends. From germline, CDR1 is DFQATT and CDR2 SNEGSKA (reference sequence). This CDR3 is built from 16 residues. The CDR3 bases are TGCAGTGCTAGAGTTCCCCTGGCGCCTAGCTCCTACGAGCAGTACTTC. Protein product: CSARVPLAPSSYEQYF.

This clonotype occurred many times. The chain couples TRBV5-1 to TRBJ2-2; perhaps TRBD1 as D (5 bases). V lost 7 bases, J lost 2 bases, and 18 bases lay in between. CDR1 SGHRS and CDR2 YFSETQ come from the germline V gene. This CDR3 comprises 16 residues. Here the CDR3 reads CASSLDGQGNTGELFF. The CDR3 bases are TGCGCCAGCTCCCTCGACGGGCAGGGAAACACCGGGGAGCTGTTTTTT.

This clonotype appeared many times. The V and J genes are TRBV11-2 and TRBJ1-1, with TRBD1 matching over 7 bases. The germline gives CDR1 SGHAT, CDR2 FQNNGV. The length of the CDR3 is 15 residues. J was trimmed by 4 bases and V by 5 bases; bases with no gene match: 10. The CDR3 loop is CASSPGTASGTEAFF. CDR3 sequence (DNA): TGTGCCAGCAGCCCAGGGACAGCCTCGGGCACTGAAGCTTTCTTT.

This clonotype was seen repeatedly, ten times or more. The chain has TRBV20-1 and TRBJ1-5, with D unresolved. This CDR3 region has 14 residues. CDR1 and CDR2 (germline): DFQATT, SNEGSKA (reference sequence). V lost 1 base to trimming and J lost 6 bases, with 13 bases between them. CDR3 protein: CSARAGGPGQPQHF. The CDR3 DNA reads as TGCAGTGCTAGAGCTGGAGGGCCGGGTCAGCCCCAGCATTTT.

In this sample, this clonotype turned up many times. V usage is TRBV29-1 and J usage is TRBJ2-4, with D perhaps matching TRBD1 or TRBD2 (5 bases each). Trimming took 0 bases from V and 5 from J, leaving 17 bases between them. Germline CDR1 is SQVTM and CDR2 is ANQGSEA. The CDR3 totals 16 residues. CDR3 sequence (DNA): TGCAGCGTTGAAGAGCGCGTGGGGGTACGCCAAAACATTCAGTACTTC. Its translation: CSVEERVGVRQNIQYF.

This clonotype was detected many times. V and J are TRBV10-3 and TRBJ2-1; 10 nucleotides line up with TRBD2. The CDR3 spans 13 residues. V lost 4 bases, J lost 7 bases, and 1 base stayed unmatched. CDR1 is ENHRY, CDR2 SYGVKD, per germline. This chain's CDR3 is CAISGTSGNEQFF. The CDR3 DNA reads TGTGCCATCAGTGGGACTAGCGGAAATGAGCAGTTCTTC.

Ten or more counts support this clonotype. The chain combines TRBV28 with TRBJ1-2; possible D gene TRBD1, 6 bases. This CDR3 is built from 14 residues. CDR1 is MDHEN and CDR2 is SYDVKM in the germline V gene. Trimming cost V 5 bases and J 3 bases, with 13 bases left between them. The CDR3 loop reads CASSRRAGDYGYTF. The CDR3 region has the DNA TGTGCCAGCAGTCGGCGGGCAGGGGACTATGGCTACACCTTC.

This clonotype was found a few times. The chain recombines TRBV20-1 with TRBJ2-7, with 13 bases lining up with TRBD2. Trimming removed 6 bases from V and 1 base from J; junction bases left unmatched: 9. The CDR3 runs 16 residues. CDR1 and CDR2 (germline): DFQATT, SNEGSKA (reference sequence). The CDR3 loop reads CSAETSGRERSYEQYF. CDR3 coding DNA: TGCAGTGCGGAAACTAGCGGGAGGGAAAGGTCCTACGAGCAGTACTTC.

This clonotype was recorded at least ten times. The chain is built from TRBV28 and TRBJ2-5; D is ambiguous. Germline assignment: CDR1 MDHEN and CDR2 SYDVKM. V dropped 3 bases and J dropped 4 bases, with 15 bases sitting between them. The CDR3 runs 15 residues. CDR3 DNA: TGTGCCAGCAGTTTTAGGCGGAGCCTGACAGAGACCCAGTACTTC. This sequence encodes CASSFRRSLTETQYF.

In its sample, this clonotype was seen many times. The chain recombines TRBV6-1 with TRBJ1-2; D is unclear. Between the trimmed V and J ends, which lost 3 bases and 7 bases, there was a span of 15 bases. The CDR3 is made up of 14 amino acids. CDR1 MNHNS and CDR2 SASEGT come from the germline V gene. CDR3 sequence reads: CASSELLEGLGYTF. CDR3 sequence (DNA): TGTGCCAGCAGTGAGCTGCTGGAGGGCCTTGGCTACACCTTC.

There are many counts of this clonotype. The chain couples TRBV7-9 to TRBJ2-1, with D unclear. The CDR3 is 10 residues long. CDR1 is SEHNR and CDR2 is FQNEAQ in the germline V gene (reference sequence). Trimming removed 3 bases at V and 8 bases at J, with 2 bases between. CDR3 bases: TGTGCCAGCAGCTTGGATGAGCAGTTCTTC. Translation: CASSLDEQFF.

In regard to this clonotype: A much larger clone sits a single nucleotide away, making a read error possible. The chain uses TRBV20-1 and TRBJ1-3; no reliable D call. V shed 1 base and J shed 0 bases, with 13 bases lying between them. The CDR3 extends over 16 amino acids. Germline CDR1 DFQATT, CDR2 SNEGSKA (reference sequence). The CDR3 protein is CSARGEVSYSGNTIYF. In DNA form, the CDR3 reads TGCAGTGCTAGAGGAGAGGTCAGCTACTCTGGAAACACCATATATTTT.

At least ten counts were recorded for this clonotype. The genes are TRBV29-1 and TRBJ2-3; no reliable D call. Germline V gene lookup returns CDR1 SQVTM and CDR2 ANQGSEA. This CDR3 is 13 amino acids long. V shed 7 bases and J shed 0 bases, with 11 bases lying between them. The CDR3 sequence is CSAHTSSTDTQYF. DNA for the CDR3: TGCAGCGCCCATACTTCTAGCACAGATACGCAGTATTTT.

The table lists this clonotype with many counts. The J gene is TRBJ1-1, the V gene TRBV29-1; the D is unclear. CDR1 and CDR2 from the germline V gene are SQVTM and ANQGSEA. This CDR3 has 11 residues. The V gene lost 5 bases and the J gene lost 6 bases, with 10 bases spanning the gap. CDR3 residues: CSVRDIPEAFF. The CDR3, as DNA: TGCAGCGTTCGGGATATCCCTGAAGCTTTCTTT.